These 15 T cell receptor beta chains were sequenced from one sample in a study of T cells after posttransplantation cyclophosphamide. The assay was immunoSEQ multiplex PCR, and TCRdb's table has in-frame clones only and misses some. The top ten clones hold 8.2% of a sample with more than 20,000 clones, roughly 90% of them seen once. Methotrexate plus calcineurin inhibitor accompanied controls' myeloablative marrow transplants; sampling was 1 year later. Here the sequenced sample was PBMCs, taken after an allogeneic stem cell transplant with a calcineurin inhibitor and methotrexate. These receptor sequences come from a female patient in her forties or fifties who received an allogeneic stem cell transplant from an unrelated donor, was CMV-positive, and had chronic GVHD only. Part of the T cell pool may stem from the graft donor.

This chain joins TRBV5-1 and TRBJ2-5; TRBD1 is a possible D gene (7 bases). The CDR3 has 15 residues. Between the trimmed V and J ends, which lost 4 bases and 4 bases, there was a span of 17 bases. CDR1 and CDR2 from the germline V gene are SGHRS and YFSETQ. CDR3 region: CASSPTRQGGETQYF. DNA of the CDR3: TGCGCCAGCAGCCCCACCCGACAGGGAGGAGAGACCCAGTACTTC.

In its sample, this clone was seen once. The chain couples TRBV5-1 to TRBJ2-5; TRBD1 aligns across 9 bases. The germline gives CDR1 SGHRS, CDR2 YFSETQ. This CDR3 contains 14 residues. V gave up 2 bases and J gave up 5 bases; unmatched junction bases: 4. CDR3 sequence reads: CASSLQGAFETQYF. The DNA of the CDR3 is TGCGCCAGCAGCTTACAGGGGGCTTTTGAGACCCAGTACTTC.

The V call is TRBV5-1, the J call TRBJ1-1; possible D gene TRBD1, 5 bases. V lost 3 bases, J lost 0 bases, and 9 bases lay in between. In germline, CDR1 is SGHRS, CDR2 YFSETQ. This CDR3 contains 14 residues. The CDR3: CASSWGGLNTEAFF. The CDR3 DNA reads TGCGCCAGCAGCTGGGGCGGTTTGAACACTGAAGCTTTCTTT.

The rearrangement joins TRBV12-5 to TRBJ2-1; 9 bases map to TRBD1. This CDR3 is built from 14 residues. Germline CDR1 is LGHNT and CDR2 is FRNRAP. The junction had 5 bases not matched to a gene; V was cut back by 4 bases and J by 7 bases. The DNA for the CDR3 is TGTGCTAGTGGTTCCGTGGACAGGGGTAATGAGCAGTTCTTC. Translating it yields CASGSVDRGNEQFF. Complete variable domain (other parts from reference TRBV12-5 and TRBJ2-1): DARVTQTPRHKVTEMGQEVTMRCQPILGHNTVFWYRQTMMQGLELLAYFRNRAPLDDSGMPKDRFSAEMPDATLATLKIQPSEPRDSAVYFCASGSVDRGNEQFFGPGTRLTVL.

V is TRBV11-2 and J is TRBJ2-7; 8 bases line up with TRBD1. Germline V CDR1 and CDR2: SGHAT, FQNNGV. Germline trimming cut 4 bases from V and 4 bases from J; bases unmatched to any gene: 15. CDR3 length: 17 residues. Here the CDR3 DNA reads TGTGCCAGCAGCTCTCTAAGACCTCGGACAGGGAGGTACGAGCAGTACTTC. It encodes CASSSLRPRTGRYEQYF.

The J gene is TRBJ1-2, the V gene TRBV7-9; a weak D match, TRBD1 (5 bases). CDR1 SEHNR and CDR2 FQNEAQ come from the germline V gene (reference sequence). This CDR3 is built from 15 residues. With 5 bases removed from V and 0 bases from J, the gap between germline ends came to 13 bases. The CDR3 bases are TGTGCCAGCAGCCATGGGGCCGTTTCTAACTATGGCTACACCTTC. Protein product: CASSHGAVSNYGYTF.

As to this clone: Its ends do not fully match the called genes, so a read error is possible. The V gene is TRBV20-1, the J gene TRBJ2-7; a weak D match, TRBD1 (6 bases). CDR3 length equals 8 residues. Germline CDR1 and CDR2: DFQATT and SNEGSKA (reference sequence). The CDR3 DNA sequence: TGCAGTGCTAGGACAGGAGACTTC. It specifies CSARTGDF.

The chain combines TRBV5-1 with TRBJ1-1; TRBD1 is a possible D gene (5 bases). There are 19 residues in the CDR3. The germline V gene encodes CDR1 SGHRS and CDR2 YFSETQ. V was cut by 4 bases and J by 1 base, with 26 bases left in between. The CDR3 spells CASSHNLQGPIVANTEAFF. In DNA form, the CDR3 reads TGCGCCAGCAGCCATAACCTGCAGGGTCCCATTGTTGCGAACACTGAAGCTTTCTTT.

The genes are TRBV7-6 and TRBJ2-5, with 7 bases lining up with TRBD1. CDR3 length: 18 residues. V dropped 1 base and J dropped 7; count of bases not matched to a gene: 18. Germline CDR1 and CDR2: SGHVS and FNYEAQ. CDR3 bases: TGTGCCAGCAGCTTAGATGGGCTGGGGACAGCCGCCGGCGTGACCCAGTACTTC. It codes for CASSLDGLGTAAGVTQYF.

This chain uses TRBV5-6 with TRBJ2-7; 9 nucleotides align to TRBD1. The V gene end was trimmed by 5 bases and the J gene end by 6 bases; junction bases not matched to a gene: 6. CDR1 and CDR2 (germline): SGHDT, YYEEEE. The CDR3 loop spans 13 amino acids. CDR3 DNA: TGTGCCAGCAGTTTTGGGACAGGGCCCGAGCAGTACTTC. It specifies CASSFGTGPEQYF.

The chain is built from TRBV14 and TRBJ2-1, with D maybe TRBD2 (6 bases). Deletions cut 4 bases from V and 2 bases from J, with 15 bases between. Per the germline V gene, CDR1 is SGHDN and CDR2 is FVKESK. The CDR3 is 16 residues long. The CDR3 nucleotides read TGTGCCAGCAGCCTCACCTCACTAGCAGCCTACAATGAGCAGTTCTTC. Encoded protein: CASSLTSLAAYNEQFF.

The chain links TRBV2 to TRBJ2-1, with TRBD2 identical over 9 bases. CDR1 is SNHLY, CDR2 FYNNEI, per germline. Trimming took 8 bases from V and 4 from J; bases not matched to a gene: 12. This CDR3 has 16 residues. Here the CDR3 reads CASEAPREGIYNEQFF. CDR3 coding DNA: TGTGCCAGCGAGGCCCCGCGGGAGGGGATATACAATGAGCAGTTCTTC.

Written as DNA, the CDR3 is TGCGCCAGCAGCCAAGCGACTAGCGGGAGCTGGGGGACCCAGTACTTC. This translates into CASSQATSGSWGTQYF. The chain joins TRBV4-1 to TRBJ2-5; 12 bases align to TRBD2. Germline V gene sequence: CDR1 MGHRA, CDR2 YSYEKL. This CDR3 has 16 amino acids. V shed 1 base, J shed 7 bases, and the junction held 7 bases outside the gene matches.

J is TRBJ2-7 and V is TRBV4-3, with 12 bases lining up with TRBD2. Germline CDR1 is LGHNA and CDR2 is YSLEER. The CDR3 contains 15 residues. With 2 bases clipped from V and 3 bases from J, the junction kept 2 bases outside the gene matches. CDR3 sequence: CASSQLAGGFYEQYF. CDR3 DNA sequence: TGCGCCAGCAGCCAACTAGCGGGAGGGTTCTACGAGCAGTACTTC.

The V and J genes are TRBV9 and TRBJ2-3; weak D call: TRBD1 (7 bases). V was cut by 3 bases and J by 0 bases, with 17 bases left in between. Looked up from germline, CDR1 is SGDLS and CDR2 is YYNGEE. CDR3 length equals 17 residues. CDR3 in amino acids: CASSESPGGPSTDTQYF. DNA for the CDR3: TGTGCCAGCAGCGAGTCCCCAGGGGGGCCAAGCACAGATACGCAGTATTTT.